The 22 T cell receptor beta chains below all came from one sample that was sequenced in a study of blood T cells in healthy people across ages (dated by TCRdb to the mid-2010s). Receptor amplification or capture employed 5' RACE. Sequenced using an Illumina HiSeq 2500. A second PCR of about 7 to 12 cycles was run with a J-beta primer mix and a sample-barcoded 5' primer. TCRdb itself trimmed the public reads at Q25 with fastp, ran MiXCR and retained productive beta chains. Every distinct CDR3 protein forms one entry, paired with its most common genes and DNA. Across this sample there are fewer than 2,000,000 distinct CDR3 sequences, with roughly 32% seen only once. The top ten hold 11% of the sample. Sample: blood. These receptors all stem from a young woman in good health.

This chain links TRBV6-6 with TRBJ2-1; D uncertain. In germline, CDR1 is MNHNY, CDR2 SVGAGI (reference sequence). Trimming took 2 bases from V and 8 from J, leaving 7 bases between them. This CDR3 is built from 12 residues. The CDR3 DNA reads TGTGCCAGCAGTTACACCTCGGATGAGCAGTTCTTC. Amino acid sequence: CASSYTSDEQFF.

This chain links TRBV14 with TRBJ1-1; D is ambiguous. From germline, CDR1 is SGHDN and CDR2 FVKESK. CDR3 size: 15 residues. Trimming took off 2 bases at V and 4 bases at J, with 14 bases between the two ends. CDR3 protein: CASSQRKGLGTEAFF. CDR3 sequence (DNA): TGTGCCAGCAGCCAAAGAAAAGGGTTGGGCACTGAAGCTTTCTTT.

This clonotype was recorded many times. V usage is TRBV4-2 and J usage is TRBJ2-7, with 7 bases that match TRBD1. This CDR3 has 15 residues. V was pared by 4 bases and J by 2 bases, with 8 bases of the junction left unmatched. Germline V gene lookup returns CDR1 LGHNA and CDR2 YNFKEQ. The CDR3 spells CASSPSGQTTYEQYF. The CDR3 DNA follows: TGTGCCAGCAGCCCCTCGGGACAGACCACCTACGAGCAGTACTTC.

CDR3 sequence (DNA): TGCAGTGCTAGAGCCCAGCTCAATCAGCCCCAGCATTTT. This encodes CSARAQLNQPQHF. The chain couples TRBV20-1 to TRBJ1-5; D gene uncertain. The CDR3 loop spans 13 amino acids. Germline loops: CDR1 DFQATT, CDR2 SNEGSKA (reference sequence). Deletions cut 1 base from V and 3 bases from J, with 7 bases between.

The chain couples TRBV9 to TRBJ2-1; no firm D call. CDR3 length: 15 residues. Trimming removed 3 bases at V and 3 bases at J, with 13 bases between. CDR1 is SGDLS and CDR2 is YYNGEE in the germline V gene. CDR3 protein: CASSETHWDYNEQFF. The CDR3 DNA reads as TGTGCCAGCAGCGAGACCCATTGGGACTACAATGAGCAGTTCTTC.

This clonotype occurred a few times. The gene calls are TRBV12-3 or TRBV12-4 and TRBJ1-5; D remains ambiguous. V was cut by 5 bases and J by 6 bases, with 8 bases left in between. The CDR3 is 12 amino acids. This chain's CDR3 is CASSPGPQPQHF. For the CDR3, the DNA is TGTGCCAGCAGTCCCGGCCCTCAGCCCCAGCATTTT.

This clonotype was found once. The chain recombines TRBV2 with TRBJ2-1; D is uncertain. The CDR3 is 11 residues long. The germline V and J ends were trimmed by 10 bases and 8 bases, with 12 bases remaining between them. Germline V gene data show CDR1 as SNHLY and CDR2 as FYNNEI. The CDR3 bases are TGTGCCACCATTCGGTCCCATGAGCAGTTCTTC. Its protein product is CATIRSHEQFF.

The chain uses TRBV20-1 and TRBJ2-3, with D possibly matching TRBD2 (5 bases). CDR1 and CDR2 (germline): DFQATT, SNEGSKA (reference sequence). CDR3 length equals 15 residues. Trimming took off 5 bases at V and 6 bases at J, with 21 bases between the two ends. CDR3 sequence: CSALPNSLARDTQYF. Written as DNA, the CDR3 is TGCAGTGCTTTACCTAACTCCCTAGCCCGCGATACGCAGTATTTT.

This rearrangement joins TRBV20-1 to TRBJ2-7; 10 bases agree with TRBD2. This CDR3 contains 16 residues. Germline V gene sequence: CDR1 DFQATT, CDR2 SNEGSKA (reference sequence). After removal of 0 bases from V and 6 bases from J, the junction contained 11 bases not matched to a gene. The CDR3 nucleotides read TGCAGTGCTAGAGATGCACTAGCGGGACAATCCCCCGAGCAGTACTTC. This translates into CSARDALAGQSPEQYF.

The V gene is TRBV9, the J gene TRBJ2-4, with D possibly matching TRBD1 (5 bases). With 0 bases removed from V and 5 bases from J, the gap between germline ends came to 30 bases. CDR3 length equals 21 residues. Per germline, CDR1 SGDLS and CDR2 YYNGEE. The CDR3 loop reads CASSVAGRVVSSLVVQNIQYF. As DNA, the CDR3 is TGTGCCAGCAGCGTAGCTGGCAGGGTTGTATCTAGTCTAGTGGTCCAAAACATTCAGTACTTC. Using reference TRBV9 and TRBJ2-4 for the parts outside the CDR3, the full variable domain is DSGVTQTPKHLITATGQRVTLRCSPRSGDLSVYWYQQSLDQGLQFLIQYYNGEERAKGNILERFSAQQFPDLHSELNLSSLELGDSALYFCASSVAGRVVSSLVVQNIQYFGAGTRLSVL.

The V and J genes are TRBV20-1 and TRBJ2-3; 9 bases are a match to TRBD2. Looked up from germline, CDR1 is DFQATT and CDR2 is SNEGSKA (reference sequence). This CDR3 contains 14 residues. J gave up 0 bases and V 6 bases, and 4 bases lay outside the gene matches. CDR3: CSAALAGSTDTQYF. For the CDR3, the DNA is TGCAGTGCAGCACTAGCGGGTAGCACAGATACGCAGTATTTT.

This clonotype was detected once. The chain is built from TRBV20-1 and TRBJ1-4, with D unresolved. This CDR3 comprises 14 residues. CDR1 is DFQATT, CDR2 SNEGSKA, per germline (reference sequence). Trimming left V 0 bases short and J 4 bases short, with 9 bases between. The CDR3 nucleotides are TGCAGTGCTAGAGATTGGCAGAATAATGAAAAACTGTTTTTT. This encodes CSARDWQNNEKLFF.

The V call is TRBV6-5, the J call TRBJ2-7; D call uncertain. This CDR3 has 15 residues. Trimming stripped 2 bases from V and 0 bases from J, with 11 bases between. Germline CDR1 and CDR2: MNHEY and SVGAGI. CDR3 nucleotide sequence: TGTGCCAGCAGTTACGGCAGGACCTTCTCCTACGAGCAGTACTTC. It is translated as CASSYGRTFSYEQYF.

This clonotype has at least ten counts. The chain couples TRBV5-6 to TRBJ2-7, with 8 positions matching TRBD1. The germline V gene encodes CDR1 SGHDT and CDR2 YYEEEE. V trimming: 4 bases; J trimming: 2 bases; junction bases outside the gene matches: 8. The CDR3 length is 15 residues. The CDR3 here is CASSPSDRAPYEQYF. The CDR3 DNA reads TGTGCCAGCAGCCCTTCGGACAGGGCCCCCTACGAGCAGTACTTC.

Remarks on this clonotype: An end of the junction does not agree with germline; a read error may underlie this. The chain uses TRBV28 and TRBJ1-2; D unclear. CDR1 is MDHEN, CDR2 SYDVKM, per germline. The CDR3 length is 15 residues. In nucleotides, the CDR3 is TGTGCCAGCAGTTGGGAGGGCTCTCCTTACTATGGCTGCACCTTC. Translation: CASSWEGSPYYGCTF.

The table lists this clonotype with many counts. V and J are TRBV9 and TRBJ1-2, with a possible D match to TRBD1 (5 bases). Germline CDR1 is SGDLS and CDR2 is YYNGEE. The CDR3 length is 15 residues. V shed 4 bases and J shed 8 bases, with 21 bases lying between them. The chain's CDR3 is CASSPHEGRAEGYTF. The CDR3 region has the DNA TGTGCCAGCAGCCCCCACGAGGGCAGGGCGGAAGGCTACACCTTC. The full variable domain, in which reference TRBV9 and TRBJ1-2 provide the parts outside the CDR3, is DSGVTQTPKHLITATGQRVTLRCSPRSGDLSVYWYQQSLDQGLQFLIQYYNGEERAKGNILERFSAQQFPDLHSELNLSSLELGDSALYFCASSPHEGRAEGYTFGSGTRLTVV.

This clonotype was recorded only once. This may be a read error: a much more frequent sequence differs by one nucleotide. The genes are TRBV4-2 and TRBJ2-7; D gene uncertain. Germline lookup yields CDR1 LGHNA and CDR2 YNFKEQ. The CDR3 length is 15 residues. CDR3 coding DNA: TGTGCCGGCAGCCAAGATCCTCCAGAAGCCTACGAGCAGTACTTC. Encoded protein: CAGSQDPPEAYEQYF.

The V and J genes are TRBV6-1 and TRBJ2-1, with 14 bases aligning to TRBD2. The CDR3 extends over 17 amino acids. J gave up 6 bases and V 6 bases, and 10 bases lay outside the gene matches. The germline V gene encodes CDR1 MNHNS and CDR2 SASEGT. The CDR3 protein is CASRTFRGLAGVNEQFF. The CDR3 DNA reads as TGTGCCAGCAGGACGTTCCGGGGACTAGCGGGAGTCAATGAGCAGTTCTTC.

The chain has TRBV5-1 and TRBJ1-1; TRBD1 matches at 7 bases. After removal of 0 bases from V and 1 base from J, the junction contained 3 bases not matched to a gene. This CDR3 spans 15 amino acids. Germline V gene data show CDR1 as SGHRS and CDR2 as YFSETQ. The CDR3 region has the DNA TGCGCCAGCAGCTTGGGAGGGGGCCAGAACACTGAAGCTTTCTTT. Protein sequence: CASSLGGGQNTEAFF.

CDR3 sequence reads: CASTPGASFLGNSPLHF. The CDR3 coding sequence is TGTGCCAGCACTCCGGGGGCCAGCTTTTTGGGGAATTCACCCCTCCACTTT. The chain couples TRBV6-6 to TRBJ1-6, with D possibly being TRBD1 (6 bases). The CDR3 contains 17 residues. Germline assignment: CDR1 MNHNY and CDR2 SVGAGI (reference sequence). V lost 7 bases and J 7 bases, leaving 23 bases between the germline ends.

J is TRBJ2-3 and V is TRBV24-1; TRBD2 is a possible D gene (6 bases). V was pared by 7 bases and J by 3 bases, with 19 bases between. The CDR3 totals 16 residues. CDR1 KGHDR and CDR2 SFDVKD come from the germline V gene. The CDR3 is CATSRGASWGTDTQYF. The DNA for the CDR3 is TGTGCCACCAGCCGCGGGGCTAGCTGGGGGACAGATACGCAGTATTTT.

The chain recombines TRBV14 with TRBJ2-5, with no clear D. Germline CDR1 and CDR2: SGHDN and FVKESK. The CDR3 runs to 13 residues. Trimming pared 2 bases from V and 13 bases from J, leaving 17 bases between. The CDR3 sequence: CASSQILSRSPYF. The CDR3 coding sequence is TGTGCCAGCAGCCAAATCCTAAGTCGGAGCCCGTACTTC. The whole variable domain, filled in from reference TRBV14 and TRBJ2-5, reads EAGVTQFPSHSVIEKGQTVTLRCDPISGHDNLYWYRRVMGKEIKFLLHFVKESKQDESGMPNNRFLAERTGGTYSTLKVQPAELEDSGVYFCASSQILSRSPYFGPGTRLLVL.